Listed here is a single TCR beta chain. Its target is not known. Some 41,000 productive templates were obtained per sample on average. TCRdb keeps only in-frame clones here, not all; method: immunoSEQ multiplex PCR. The repertoire has roughly 17,000 clones, around 92% of them found once; the top ten carry just under 45%. The sample originates from a study of STAT3 mutations in large granular lymphocyte leukemia. At the level of the study: Roughly two fifths of treated T-LGLL patients showed hematologic response to immunosuppression.

The CDR3 loop spans 17 amino acids. Germline CDR1 is SGHRS and CDR2 is YFSETQ. Trimming at V came to 0 bases and at J to 0 bases, leaving 6 bases not matched to a gene. Findings of the study overall: At least one immunodominant TCR beta clonotype appeared in every T-cell large granular lymphocyte leukemia patient. All newly emerging clones after therapy were STAT3 wild type. A small but highly pathogenic clone may have been missed.

Sequencing was done on a sample of peripheral blood mononuclear cells. The chain is built from TRBV5-1 and TRBJ2-7, with 10 bases fitting TRBD1. The sequence was collected from a man in his 60s with T-cell large granular lymphocyte leukemia. Some clones in this sample may be carry-over from other donors' samples. The CDR3 loop reads CASSLDGTGVSSYEQYF. Written as DNA, the CDR3 is TGCGCCAGCAGCTTGGACGGGACAGGGGTAAGCTCCTACGAGCAGTACTTC.